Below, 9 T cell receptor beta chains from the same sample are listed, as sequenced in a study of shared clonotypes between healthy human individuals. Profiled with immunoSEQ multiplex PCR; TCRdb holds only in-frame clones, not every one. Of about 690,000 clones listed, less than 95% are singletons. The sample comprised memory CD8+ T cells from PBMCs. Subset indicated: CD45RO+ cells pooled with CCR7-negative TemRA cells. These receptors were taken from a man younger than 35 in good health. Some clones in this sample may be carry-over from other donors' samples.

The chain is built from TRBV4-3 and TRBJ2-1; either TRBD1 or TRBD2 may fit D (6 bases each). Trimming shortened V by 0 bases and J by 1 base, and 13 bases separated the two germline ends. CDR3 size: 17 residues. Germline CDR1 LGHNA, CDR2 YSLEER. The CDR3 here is CASSQDLSGASYNEQFF. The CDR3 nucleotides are TGCGCCAGCAGCCAAGACCTCTCGGGGGCATCCTACAATGAGCAGTTCTTC.

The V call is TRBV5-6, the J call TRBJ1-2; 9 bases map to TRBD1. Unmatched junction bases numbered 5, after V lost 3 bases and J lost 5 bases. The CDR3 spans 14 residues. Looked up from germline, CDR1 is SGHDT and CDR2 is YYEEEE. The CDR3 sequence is CASSWGTGNYGYTF. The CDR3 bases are TGTGCCAGCAGCTGGGGGACAGGGAATTATGGCTACACCTTC.

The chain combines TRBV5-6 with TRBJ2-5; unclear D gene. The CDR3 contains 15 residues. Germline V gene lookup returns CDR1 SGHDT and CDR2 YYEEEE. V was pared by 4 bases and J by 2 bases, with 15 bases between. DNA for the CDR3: TGTGCCAGCAGCCACCTCAGACAACTTCAAGAGACCCAGTACTTC. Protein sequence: CASSHLRQLQETQYF.

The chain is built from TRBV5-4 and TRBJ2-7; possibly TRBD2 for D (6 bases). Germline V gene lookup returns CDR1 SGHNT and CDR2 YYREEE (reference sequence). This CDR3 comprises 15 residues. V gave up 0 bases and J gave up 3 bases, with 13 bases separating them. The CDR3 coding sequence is TGTGCCAGCAGCTTGGAGGAGACTAGAGGCTACGAGCAGTACTTC. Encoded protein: CASSLEETRGYEQYF.

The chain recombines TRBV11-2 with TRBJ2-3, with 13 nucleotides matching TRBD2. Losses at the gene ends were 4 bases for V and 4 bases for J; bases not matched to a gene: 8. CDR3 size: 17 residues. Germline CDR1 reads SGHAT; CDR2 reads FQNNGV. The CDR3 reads CASSYTGTSGISDTQYF. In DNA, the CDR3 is TGTGCCAGCAGCTACACCGGGACTAGCGGGATTTCAGATACGCAGTATTTT.

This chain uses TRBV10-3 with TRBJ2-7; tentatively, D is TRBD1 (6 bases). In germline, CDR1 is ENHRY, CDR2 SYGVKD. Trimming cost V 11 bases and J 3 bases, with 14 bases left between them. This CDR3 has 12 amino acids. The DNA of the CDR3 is TGTGCCTCAGGGGCTCCCGACTACGAGCAGTACTTC. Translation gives CASGAPDYEQYF.

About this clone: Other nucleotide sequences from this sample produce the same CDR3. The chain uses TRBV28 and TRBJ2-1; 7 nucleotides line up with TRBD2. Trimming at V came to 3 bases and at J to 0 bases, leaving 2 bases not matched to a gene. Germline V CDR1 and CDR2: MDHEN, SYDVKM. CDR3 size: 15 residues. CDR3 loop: CASSLGGSSYNEQFF. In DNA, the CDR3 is TGTGCCAGCAGTTTGGGCGGGAGCTCCTACAATGAGCAGTTCTTC.

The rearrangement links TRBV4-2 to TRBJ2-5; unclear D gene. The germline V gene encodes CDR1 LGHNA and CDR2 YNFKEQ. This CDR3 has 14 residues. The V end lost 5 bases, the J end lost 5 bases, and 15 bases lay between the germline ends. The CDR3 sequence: CASSYPGPQETQYF. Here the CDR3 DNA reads TGTGCCAGCAGCTACCCCGGACCCCAGGAGACCCAGTACTTC.

Written as DNA, the CDR3 is TGTGCCAGCAGCCAGGAAGTGGTGGGTCCCGGGTCCTACAATGAGCAGTTCTTC. This encodes CASSQEVVGPGSYNEQFF. The chain is built from TRBV4-2 and TRBJ2-1; no firm D call. Germline V gives CDR1 LGHNA, CDR2 YNFKEQ. V lost 3 bases to trimming and J lost 1 base, with 19 bases between them. The CDR3 runs 18 residues.